This T cell receptor (beta chain) was sequenced for a study of blood T cell repertoires in COVID-19. The germline V gene encodes CDR1 GTSNPN and CDR2 SVGIG (reference sequence). Trimming cost V 3 bases and J 7 bases, with 10 bases left between them. This CDR3 has 12 residues. Source study methods: Reference gene primer amplification gave estimated nucleated cell counts. Using immunoSEQ multiplex PCR, the repertoire was profiled, and TCRdb retains in-frame clones only, with some absent. V, J and clone size reflect that table, while D and trimming were determined from the DNA. The sample has approximately 150,000 clones, approximately 80% seen once.

The genes are TRBV30 and TRBJ2-1; tentatively, D is TRBD1 (5 bases). The sample consisted of peripheral blood. The sequence was obtained from a man over 45 with acute or convalescent COVID-19. The CDR3 DNA follows: TGTGCCTGGAGCCCATCAGGGAATGAGCAGTTCTTC. Translation: CAWSPSGNEQFF.